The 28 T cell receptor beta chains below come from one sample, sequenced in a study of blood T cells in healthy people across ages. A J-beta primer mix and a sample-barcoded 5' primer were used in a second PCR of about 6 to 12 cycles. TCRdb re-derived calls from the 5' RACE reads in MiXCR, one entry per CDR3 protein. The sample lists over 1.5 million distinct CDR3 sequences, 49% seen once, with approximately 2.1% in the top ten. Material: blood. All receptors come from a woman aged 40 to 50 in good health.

CDR3 region: CASSRSTGFDEQYF. Here the CDR3 DNA reads TGTGCCAGCAGCCGCTCAACAGGGTTCGATGAGCAGTACTTC. The V call is TRBV4-2, the J call TRBJ2-5; TRBD1 might be the D (6 bases). Per germline, CDR1 LGHNA and CDR2 YNFKEQ. Trimming shortened V by 4 bases and J by 11 bases, and 20 bases separated the two germline ends. The CDR3 is 14 residues long.

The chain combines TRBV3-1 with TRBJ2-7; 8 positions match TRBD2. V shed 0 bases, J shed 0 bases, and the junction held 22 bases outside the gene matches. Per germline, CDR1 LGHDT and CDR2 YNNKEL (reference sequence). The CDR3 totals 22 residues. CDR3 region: CASSQDGPSGGRGSNTSYEQYF. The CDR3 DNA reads TGTGCCAGCAGCCAAGACGGTCCAAGCGGGGGCCGTGGTTCCAATACCTCCTACGAGCAGTACTTC.

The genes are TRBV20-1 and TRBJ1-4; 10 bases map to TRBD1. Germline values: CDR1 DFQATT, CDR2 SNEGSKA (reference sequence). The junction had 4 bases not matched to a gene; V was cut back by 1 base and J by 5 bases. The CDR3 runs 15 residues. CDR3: CSARVMGQGNEKLFF. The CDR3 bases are TGCAGTGCTAGAGTCATGGGACAGGGGAATGAAAAACTGTTTTTT.

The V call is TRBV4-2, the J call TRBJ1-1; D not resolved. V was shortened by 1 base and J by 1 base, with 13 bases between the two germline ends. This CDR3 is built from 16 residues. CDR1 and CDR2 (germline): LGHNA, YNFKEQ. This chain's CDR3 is CASSQGRTQTNTEAFF. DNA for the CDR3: TGTGCCAGCAGCCAAGGTCGAACGCAGACGAACACTGAAGCTTTCTTT.

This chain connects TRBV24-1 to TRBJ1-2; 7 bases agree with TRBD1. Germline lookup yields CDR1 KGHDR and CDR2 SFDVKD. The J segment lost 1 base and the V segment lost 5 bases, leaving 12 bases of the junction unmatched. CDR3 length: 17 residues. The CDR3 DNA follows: TGTGCCACCAGTGGTGGGACAGAAGACAATTTTAACTATGGCTACACCTTC. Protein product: CATSGGTEDNFNYGYTF.

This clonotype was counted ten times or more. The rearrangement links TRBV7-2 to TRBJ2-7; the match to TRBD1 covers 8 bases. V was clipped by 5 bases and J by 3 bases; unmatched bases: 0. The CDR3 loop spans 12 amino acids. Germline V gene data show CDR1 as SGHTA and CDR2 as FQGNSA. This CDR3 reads CASSGQGYEQYF. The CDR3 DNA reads TGTGCCAGCAGCGGACAGGGCTACGAGCAGTACTTC.

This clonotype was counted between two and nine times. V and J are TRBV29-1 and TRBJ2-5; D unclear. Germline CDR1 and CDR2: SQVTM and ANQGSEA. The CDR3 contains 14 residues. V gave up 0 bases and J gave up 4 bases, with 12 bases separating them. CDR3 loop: CSVEDLSGSETQYF. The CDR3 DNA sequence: TGCAGCGTTGAAGATCTATCAGGATCAGAGACCCAGTACTTC.

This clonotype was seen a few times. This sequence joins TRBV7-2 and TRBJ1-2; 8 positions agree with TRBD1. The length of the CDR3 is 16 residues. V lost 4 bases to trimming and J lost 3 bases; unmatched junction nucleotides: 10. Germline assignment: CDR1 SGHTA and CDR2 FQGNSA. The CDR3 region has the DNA TGTGCCAGCAGCTCCCGACAGGGGACATGGGACTATGGCTACACCTTC. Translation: CASSSRQGTWDYGYTF.

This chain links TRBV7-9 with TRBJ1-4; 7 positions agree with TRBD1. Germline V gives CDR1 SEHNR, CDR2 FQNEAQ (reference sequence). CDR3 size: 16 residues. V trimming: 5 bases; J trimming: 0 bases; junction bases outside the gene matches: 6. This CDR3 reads CASSPDRLATNEKLFF. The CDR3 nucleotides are TGTGCCAGCAGCCCGGACAGGCTGGCAACTAATGAAAAACTGTTTTTT. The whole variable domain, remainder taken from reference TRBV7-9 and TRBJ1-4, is DTGVSQNPRHKITKRGQNVTFRCDPISEHNRLYWYRQTLGQGPEFLTYFQNEAQLEKSRLLSDRFSAERPKGSFSTLEIQRTEQGDSAMYLCASSPDRLATNEKLFFGSGTQLSVL.

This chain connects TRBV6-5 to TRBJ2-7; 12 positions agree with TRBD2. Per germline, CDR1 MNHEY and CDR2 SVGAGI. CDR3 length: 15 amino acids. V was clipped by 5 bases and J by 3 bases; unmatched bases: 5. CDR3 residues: CASSQGLAGNYEQYF. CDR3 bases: TGTGCCAGCAGTCAAGGACTAGCGGGGAACTACGAGCAGTACTTC.

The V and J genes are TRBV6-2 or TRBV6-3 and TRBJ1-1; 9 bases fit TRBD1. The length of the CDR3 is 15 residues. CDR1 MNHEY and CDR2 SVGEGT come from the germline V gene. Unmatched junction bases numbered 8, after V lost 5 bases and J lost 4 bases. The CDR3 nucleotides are TGTGCCAGCAGTCATGCCGGGACAGGGAGCACTGAAGCTTTCTTT. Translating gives CASSHAGTGSTEAFF.

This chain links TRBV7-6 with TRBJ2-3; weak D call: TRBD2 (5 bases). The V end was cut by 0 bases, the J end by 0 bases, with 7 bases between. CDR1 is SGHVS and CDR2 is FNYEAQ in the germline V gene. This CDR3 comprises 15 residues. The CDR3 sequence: CASSLARTSTDTQYF. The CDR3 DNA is TGTGCCAGCAGCTTAGCGCGGACTAGCACAGATACGCAGTATTTT.

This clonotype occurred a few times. This chain's CDR3 is CSAALGADTQYF. In nucleotides, the CDR3 is TGCAGCGCCGCACTAGGAGCAGATACGCAGTATTTT. The V call is TRBV29-1, the J call TRBJ2-3; tentative D call: TRBD2 (5 bases). With 7 bases removed from V and 4 bases from J, the gap between germline ends came to 12 bases. The length of the CDR3 is 12 residues. Germline V CDR1 and CDR2: SQVTM, ANQGSEA.

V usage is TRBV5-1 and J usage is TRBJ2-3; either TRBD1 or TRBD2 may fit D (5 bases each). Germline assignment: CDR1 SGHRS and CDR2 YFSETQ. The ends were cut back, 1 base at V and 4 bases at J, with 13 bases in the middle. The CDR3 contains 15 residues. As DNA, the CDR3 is TGCGCCAGCAGCTTGATGCAGGGAGCTGCAGATACGCAGTATTTT. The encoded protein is CASSLMQGAADTQYF.

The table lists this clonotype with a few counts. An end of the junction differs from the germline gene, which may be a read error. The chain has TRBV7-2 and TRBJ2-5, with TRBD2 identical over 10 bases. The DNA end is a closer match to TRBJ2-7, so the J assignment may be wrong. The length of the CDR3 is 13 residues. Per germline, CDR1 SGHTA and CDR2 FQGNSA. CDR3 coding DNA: TGTGCCAGCAGGTTAGCGGGGGGCAACGAGCAGTACTTC. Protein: CASRLAGGNEQYF.

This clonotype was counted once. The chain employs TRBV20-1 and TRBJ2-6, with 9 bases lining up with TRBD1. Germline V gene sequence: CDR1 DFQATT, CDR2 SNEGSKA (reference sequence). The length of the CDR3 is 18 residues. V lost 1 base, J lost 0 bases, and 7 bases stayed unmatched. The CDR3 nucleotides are TGCAGTGCTAGAGTCCGGGACAGGGACCTCTCTGGGGCCAACGTCCTGACTTTC. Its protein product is CSARVRDRDLSGANVLTF.

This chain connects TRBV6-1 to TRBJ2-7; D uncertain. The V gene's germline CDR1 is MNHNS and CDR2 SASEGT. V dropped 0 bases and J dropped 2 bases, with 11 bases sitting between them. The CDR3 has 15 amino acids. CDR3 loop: CASSEAGFPTYEQYF. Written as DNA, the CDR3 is TGTGCCAGCAGTGAAGCCGGTTTCCCCACCTACGAGCAGTACTTC.

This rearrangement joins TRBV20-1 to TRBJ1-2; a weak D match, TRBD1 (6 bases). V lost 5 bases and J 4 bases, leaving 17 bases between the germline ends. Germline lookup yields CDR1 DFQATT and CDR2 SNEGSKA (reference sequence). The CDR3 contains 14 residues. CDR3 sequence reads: CSALAGARTYGYTF. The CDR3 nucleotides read TGCAGTGCTTTGGCGGGGGCGCGCACCTATGGCTACACCTTC.

The CDR3 DNA is TGCGCCAGCAGCCCCGCAGGGGGGGGTAACAATGAGCAGTTCTTC. Residues: CASSPAGGGNNEQFF. The V and J genes are TRBV4-1 and TRBJ2-1; D may match TRBD1 or TRBD2 (7 bases each). Trimming stripped 4 bases from V and 5 bases from J, with 15 bases between. This CDR3 is 15 amino acids long. CDR1 is MGHRA and CDR2 is YSYEKL in the germline V gene.

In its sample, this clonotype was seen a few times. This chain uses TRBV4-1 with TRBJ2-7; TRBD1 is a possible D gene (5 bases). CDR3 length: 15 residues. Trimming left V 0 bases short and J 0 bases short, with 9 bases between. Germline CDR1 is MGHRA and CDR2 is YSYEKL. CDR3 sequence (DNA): TGCGCCAGCAGCCAAGAACAGGCCAGCTCCTACGAGCAGTACTTC. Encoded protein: CASSQEQASSYEQYF.

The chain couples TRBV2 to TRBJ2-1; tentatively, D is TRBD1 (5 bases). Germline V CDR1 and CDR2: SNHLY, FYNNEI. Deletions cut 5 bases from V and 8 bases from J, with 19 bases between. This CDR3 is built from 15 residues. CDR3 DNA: TGTGCCAGCAGTATAGACAGCCCAAGTACGTATGAGCAGTTCTTC. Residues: CASSIDSPSTYEQFF.

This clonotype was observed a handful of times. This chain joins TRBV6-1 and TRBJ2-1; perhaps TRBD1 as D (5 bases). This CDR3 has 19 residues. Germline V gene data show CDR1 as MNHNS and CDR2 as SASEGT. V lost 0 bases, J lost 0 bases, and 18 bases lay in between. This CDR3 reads CASSEAGNRYQTSYNEQFF. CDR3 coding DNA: TGTGCCAGCAGTGAAGCGGGGAACAGGTACCAGACCTCCTACAATGAGCAGTTCTTC.

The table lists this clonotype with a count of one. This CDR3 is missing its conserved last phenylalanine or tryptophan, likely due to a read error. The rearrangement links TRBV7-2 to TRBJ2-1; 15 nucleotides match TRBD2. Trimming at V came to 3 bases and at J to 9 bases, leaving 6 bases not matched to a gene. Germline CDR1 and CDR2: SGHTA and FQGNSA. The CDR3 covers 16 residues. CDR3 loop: CASSFGLAGGRSEQFL. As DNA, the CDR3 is TGTGCCAGCAGCTTTGGACTAGCGGGGGGGCGTAGTGAGCAGTTCTTA.

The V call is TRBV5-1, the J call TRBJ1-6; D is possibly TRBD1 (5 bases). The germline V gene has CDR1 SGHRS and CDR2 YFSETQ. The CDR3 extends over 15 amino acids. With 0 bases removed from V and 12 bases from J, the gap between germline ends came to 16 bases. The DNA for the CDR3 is TGCGCCAGCAGCTTGGATGGGACTGGGATCGTACCCCTCCACTTT. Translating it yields CASSLDGTGIVPLHF.

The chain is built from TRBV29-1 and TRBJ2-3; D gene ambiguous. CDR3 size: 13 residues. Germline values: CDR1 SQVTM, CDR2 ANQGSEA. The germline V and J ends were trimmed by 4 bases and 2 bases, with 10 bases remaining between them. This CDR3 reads CSVVGRATDTQYF. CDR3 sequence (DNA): TGCAGCGTTGTGGGAAGGGCCACAGATACGCAGTATTTT.

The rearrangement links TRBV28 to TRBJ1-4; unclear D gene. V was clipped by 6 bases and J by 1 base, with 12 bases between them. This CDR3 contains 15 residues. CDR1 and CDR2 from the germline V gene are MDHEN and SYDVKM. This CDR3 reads CASRKRRRTNEKLFF. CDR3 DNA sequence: TGTGCCAGCAGAAAAAGACGGAGAACTAATGAAAAACTGTTTTTT.

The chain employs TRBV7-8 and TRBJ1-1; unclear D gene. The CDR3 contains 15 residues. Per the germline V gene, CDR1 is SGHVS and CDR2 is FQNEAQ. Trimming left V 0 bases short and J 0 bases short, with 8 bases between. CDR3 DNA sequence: TGTGCCAGCAGCTTAGCGGCCAGACTGAACACTGAAGCTTTCTTT. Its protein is CASSLAARLNTEAFF. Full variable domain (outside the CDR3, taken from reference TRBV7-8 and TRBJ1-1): GAGVSQSPRYKVAKRGQDVALRCDPISGHVSLFWYQQALGQGPEFLTYFQNEAQLDKSGLPSDRFFAERPEGSVSTLKIQRTQQEDSAVYLCASSLAARLNTEAFFGQGTRLTVV.

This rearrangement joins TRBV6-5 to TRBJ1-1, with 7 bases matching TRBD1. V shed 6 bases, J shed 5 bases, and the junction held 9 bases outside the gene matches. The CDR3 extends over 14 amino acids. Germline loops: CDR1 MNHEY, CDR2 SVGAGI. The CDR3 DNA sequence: TGTGCCAGCAGCTTCAAGACAGGGAGTACTGAAGCTTTCTTT. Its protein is CASSFKTGSTEAFF.